This paragraph reports one T cell receptor (beta chain). Antigen: not known. This sample is drawn from a study of CD8 T cells in Susac syndrome. Overall study results and limits: The authors acknowledged that their TCR sequencing and HLA analysis involved a relatively small number of individuals.

Trimming removed 4 bases from V and 1 base from J; junction bases left unmatched: 11. This CDR3 has 18 residues. Roughly 0.45 to 1 ug RNA was reverse transcribed with random hexamers. TCRdb re-called the immunoSEQ multiplex PCR reads with MiXCR, one entry per CDR3 protein. The sample lists 140,000 to 150,000 distinct CDR3 sequences; approximately 94% were seen once. Sequencing of TCR beta was undertaken in CD8+ and CD4+ T cells derived from blood. The CD8+ and CD4+ T cells were negatively isolated, with the TEMRA cells enriched by FACS. The receptor's source is a human donor in good health. Sequenced: CD4+ T cells from PBMCs. The chain recombines TRBV12-3 or TRBV12-4 with TRBJ2-1; 9 nucleotides align to TRBD2. The CDR3 DNA is TGTGCCAGCAGTTCCACTGACGGTAGCGGGAGATCCTACAATGAGCAGTTCTTC. This gives the protein CASSSTDGSGRSYNEQFF.